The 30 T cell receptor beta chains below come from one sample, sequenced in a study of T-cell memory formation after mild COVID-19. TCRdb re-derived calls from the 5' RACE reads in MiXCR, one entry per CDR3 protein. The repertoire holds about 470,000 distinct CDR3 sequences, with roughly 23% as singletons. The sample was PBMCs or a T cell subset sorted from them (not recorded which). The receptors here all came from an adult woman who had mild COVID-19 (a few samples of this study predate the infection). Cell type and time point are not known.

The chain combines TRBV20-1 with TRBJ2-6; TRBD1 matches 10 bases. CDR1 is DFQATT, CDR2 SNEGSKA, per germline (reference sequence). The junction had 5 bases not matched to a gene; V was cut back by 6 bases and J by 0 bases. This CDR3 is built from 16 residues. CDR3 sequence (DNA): TGCAGTGCCGGGACAGGGGCCTACTCTGGGGCCAACGTCCTGACTTTC. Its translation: CSAGTGAYSGANVLTF.

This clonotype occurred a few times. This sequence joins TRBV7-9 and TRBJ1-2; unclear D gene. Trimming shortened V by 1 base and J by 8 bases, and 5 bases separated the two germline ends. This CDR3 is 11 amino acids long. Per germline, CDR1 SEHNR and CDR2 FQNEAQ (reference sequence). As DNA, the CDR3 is TGTGCCAGCAGCTTAGTGGGAGGCTACACCTTC. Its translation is CASSLVGGYTF. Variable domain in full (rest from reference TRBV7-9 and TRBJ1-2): DTGVSQNPRHKITKRGQNVTFRCDPISEHNRLYWYRQTLGQGPEFLTYFQNEAQLEKSRLLSDRFSAERPKGSFSTLEIQRTEQGDSAMYLCASSLVGGYTFGSGTRLTVV.

CDR3 residues: CASGPTGTGHYEQYF. In DNA, the CDR3 is TGTGCCAGCGGACCGACCGGGACAGGACACTACGAGCAGTACTTC. V is TRBV7-9 and J is TRBJ2-7, with 8 bases that match TRBD1. V trimming: 8 bases; J trimming: 3 bases; junction bases outside the gene matches: 12. CDR1 SEHNR and CDR2 FQNEAQ come from the germline V gene (reference sequence). This CDR3 has 15 amino acids.

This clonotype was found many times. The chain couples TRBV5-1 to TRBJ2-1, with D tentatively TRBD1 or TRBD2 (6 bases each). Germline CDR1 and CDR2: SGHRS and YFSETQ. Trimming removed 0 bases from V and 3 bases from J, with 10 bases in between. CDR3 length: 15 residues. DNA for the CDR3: TGCGCCAGCAGCTTGGAAGGGGGGTTCTACAATGAGCAGTTCTTC. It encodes CASSLEGGFYNEQFF.

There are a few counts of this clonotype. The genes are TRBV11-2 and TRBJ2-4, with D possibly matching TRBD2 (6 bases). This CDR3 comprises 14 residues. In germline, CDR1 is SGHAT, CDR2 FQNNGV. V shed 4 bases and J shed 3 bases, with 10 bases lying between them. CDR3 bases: TGTGCCAGCAGCTCTTGGCGGGGCAAAAACATTCAGTACTTC. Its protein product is CASSSWRGKNIQYF. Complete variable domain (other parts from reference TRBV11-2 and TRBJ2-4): EAGVAQSPRYKIIEKRQSVAFWCNPISGHATLYWYQQILGQGPKLLIQFQNNGVVDDSQLPKDRFSAERLKGVDSTLKIQPAKLEDSAVYLCASSSWRGKNIQYFGAGTRLSVL.

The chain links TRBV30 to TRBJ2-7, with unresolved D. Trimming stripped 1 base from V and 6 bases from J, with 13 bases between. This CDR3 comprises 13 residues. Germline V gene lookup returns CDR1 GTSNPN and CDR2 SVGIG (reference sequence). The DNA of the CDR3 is TGTGCCTGGAGTGCCCGGTGGCCGGTCGAGCAGTACTTC. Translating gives CAWSARWPVEQYF.

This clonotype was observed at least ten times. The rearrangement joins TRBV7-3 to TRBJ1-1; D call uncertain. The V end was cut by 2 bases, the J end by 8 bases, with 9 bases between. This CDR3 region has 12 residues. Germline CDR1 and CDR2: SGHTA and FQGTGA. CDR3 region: CASSLDTGEAFF. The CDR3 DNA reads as TGTGCCAGCAGCTTAGATACGGGGGAAGCTTTCTTT.

The CDR3 loop reads CASSVQGTDAYEQYF. In nucleotides, the CDR3 is TGTGCCAGTAGCGTACAAGGGACAGATGCCTACGAGCAGTACTTC. The V and J genes are TRBV19 and TRBJ2-7; 7 bases are a match to TRBD1. The CDR3 runs 15 residues. Trimming removed 6 bases from V and 2 bases from J; junction bases left unmatched: 10. Germline V gives CDR1 LNHDA, CDR2 SQIVND (reference sequence).

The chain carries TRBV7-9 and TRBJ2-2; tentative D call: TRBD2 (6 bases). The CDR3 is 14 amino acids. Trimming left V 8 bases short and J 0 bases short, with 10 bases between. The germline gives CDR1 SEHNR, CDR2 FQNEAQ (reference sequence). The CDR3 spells CASGTLANTGELFF. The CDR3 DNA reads TGTGCCAGCGGGACTCTCGCGAACACCGGGGAGCTGTTTTTT.

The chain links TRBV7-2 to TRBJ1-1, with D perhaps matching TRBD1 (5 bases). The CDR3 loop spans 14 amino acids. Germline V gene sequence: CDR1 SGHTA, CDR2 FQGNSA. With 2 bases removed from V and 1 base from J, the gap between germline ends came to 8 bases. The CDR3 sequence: CASSLLDRNTEAFF. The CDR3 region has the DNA TGTGCCAGCAGCTTATTAGACAGGAACACTGAAGCTTTCTTT. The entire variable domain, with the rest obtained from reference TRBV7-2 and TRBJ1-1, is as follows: GAGVSQSPSNKVTEKGKDVELRCDPISGHTALYWYRQSLGQGLEFLIYFQGNSAPDKSGLPSDRFSAERTGGSVSTLTIQRTQQEDSAVYLCASSLLDRNTEAFFGQGTRLTVV.

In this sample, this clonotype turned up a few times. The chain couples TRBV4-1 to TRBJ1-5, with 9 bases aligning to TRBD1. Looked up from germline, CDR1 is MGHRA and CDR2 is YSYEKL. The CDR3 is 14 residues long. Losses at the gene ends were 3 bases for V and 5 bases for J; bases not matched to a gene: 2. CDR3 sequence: CASSQGQGHQPQHF. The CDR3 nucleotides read TGCGCCAGCAGCCAGGGACAGGGACATCAGCCCCAGCATTTT.

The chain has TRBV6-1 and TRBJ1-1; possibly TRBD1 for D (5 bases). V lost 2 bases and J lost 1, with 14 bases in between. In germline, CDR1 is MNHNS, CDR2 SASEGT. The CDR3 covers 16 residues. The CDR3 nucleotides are TGTGCCAGCAGTGAACGGGGCAGCCCCCAGAACACTGAAGCTTTCTTT. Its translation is CASSERGSPQNTEAFF.

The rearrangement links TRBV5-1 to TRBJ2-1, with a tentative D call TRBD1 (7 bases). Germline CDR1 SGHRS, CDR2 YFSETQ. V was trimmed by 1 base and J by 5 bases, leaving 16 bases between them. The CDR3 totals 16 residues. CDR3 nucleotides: TGCGCCAGCAGCTTGATCGTGGCAGGGGGGAACAATGAGCAGTTCTTC. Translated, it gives CASSLIVAGGNNEQFF.

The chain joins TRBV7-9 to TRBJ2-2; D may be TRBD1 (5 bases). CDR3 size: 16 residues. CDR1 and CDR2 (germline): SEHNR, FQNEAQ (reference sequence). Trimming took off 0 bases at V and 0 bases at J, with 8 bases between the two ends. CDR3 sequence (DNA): TGTGCCAGCAGCTTAGCTTCAGGGCCGAACACCGGGGAGCTGTTTTTT. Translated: CASSLASGPNTGELFF.

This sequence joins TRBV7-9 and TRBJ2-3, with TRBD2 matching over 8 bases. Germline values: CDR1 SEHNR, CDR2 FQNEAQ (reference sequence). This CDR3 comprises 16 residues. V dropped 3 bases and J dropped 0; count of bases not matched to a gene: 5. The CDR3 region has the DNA TGTGCCAGCAGCTTCGGGGCTAGCGGGAGCACAGATACGCAGTATTTT. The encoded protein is CASSFGASGSTDTQYF.

The CDR3 region is CSVEIRGLYNEQFF. CDR3 nucleotides: TGCAGCGTTGAGATCAGGGGCCTCTACAATGAGCAGTTCTTC. The chain combines TRBV29-1 with TRBJ2-1, with D possibly matching TRBD1 (6 bases). The CDR3 covers 14 residues. The germline gives CDR1 SQVTM, CDR2 ANQGSEA. The V end was cut by 3 bases, the J end by 3 bases, with 12 bases between.

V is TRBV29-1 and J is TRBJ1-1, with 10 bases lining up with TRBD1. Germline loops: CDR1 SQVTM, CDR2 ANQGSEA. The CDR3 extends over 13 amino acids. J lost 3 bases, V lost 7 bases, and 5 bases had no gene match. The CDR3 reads CSAGQGVDTEAFF. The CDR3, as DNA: TGCAGCGCCGGACAGGGGGTCGACACTGAAGCTTTCTTT.

CDR3: CASSDVGVSNQPQHF. DNA of the CDR3: TGTGCCAGCAGTGATGTGGGAGTTAGCAATCAGCCCCAGCATTTT. This chain uses TRBV6-1 with TRBJ1-5; D is unresolved. The CDR3 has 15 amino acids. Germline lookup yields CDR1 MNHNS and CDR2 SASEGT. Trimming pared 3 bases from V and 0 bases from J, leaving 9 bases between.

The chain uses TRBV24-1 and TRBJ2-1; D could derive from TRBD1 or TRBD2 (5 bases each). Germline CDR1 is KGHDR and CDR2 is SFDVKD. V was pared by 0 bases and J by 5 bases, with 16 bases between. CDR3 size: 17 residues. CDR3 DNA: TGTGCCACCAGTGATTTGCTCCGCCAGGGAGTCGACAATGAGCAGTTCTTC. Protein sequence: CATSDLLRQGVDNEQFF.

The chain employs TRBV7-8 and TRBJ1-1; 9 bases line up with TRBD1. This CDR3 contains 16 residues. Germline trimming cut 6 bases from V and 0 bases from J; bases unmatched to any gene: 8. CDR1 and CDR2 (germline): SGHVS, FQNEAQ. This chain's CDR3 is CASRTDRGNMNTEAFF. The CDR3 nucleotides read TGTGCCAGCAGAACGGACAGGGGAAACATGAACACTGAAGCTTTCTTT.

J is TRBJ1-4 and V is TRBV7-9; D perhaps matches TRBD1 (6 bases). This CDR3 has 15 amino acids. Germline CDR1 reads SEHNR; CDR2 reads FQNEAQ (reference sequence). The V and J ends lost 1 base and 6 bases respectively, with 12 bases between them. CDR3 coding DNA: TGTGCCAGCAGCTTAGAGGGGCAGGGGCATGAAAAACTGTTTTTT. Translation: CASSLEGQGHEKLFF.

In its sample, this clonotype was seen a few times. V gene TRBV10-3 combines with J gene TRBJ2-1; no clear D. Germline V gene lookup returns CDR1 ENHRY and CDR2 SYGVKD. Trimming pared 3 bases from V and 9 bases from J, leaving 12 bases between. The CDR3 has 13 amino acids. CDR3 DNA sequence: TGTGCCATCAGTGAATTCGTGGGAACTGAGCAGTTCTTC. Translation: CAISEFVGTEQFF.

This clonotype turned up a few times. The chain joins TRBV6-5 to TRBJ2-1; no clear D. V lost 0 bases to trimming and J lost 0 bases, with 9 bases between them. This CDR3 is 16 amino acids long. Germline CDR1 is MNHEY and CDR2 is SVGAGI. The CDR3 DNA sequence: TGTGCCAGCAGTTACTCTGTGACCTTCTCCTACAATGAGCAGTTCTTC. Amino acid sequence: CASSYSVTFSYNEQFF.

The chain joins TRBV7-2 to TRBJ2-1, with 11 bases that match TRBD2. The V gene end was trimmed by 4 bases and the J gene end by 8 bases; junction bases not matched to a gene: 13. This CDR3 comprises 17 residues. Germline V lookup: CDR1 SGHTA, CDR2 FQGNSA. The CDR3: CASSSKGLAGGRYEQFF. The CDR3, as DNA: TGTGCCAGCAGCTCTAAGGGGCTAGCGGGAGGACGATATGAGCAGTTCTTC.

CDR3 bases: TGTGCCAGCAGTTCCAAACCCCGAGGAGGCAATCAGCCCCAGCATTTT. This translates into CASSSKPRGGNQPQHF. The chain carries TRBV12-3 or TRBV12-4 and TRBJ1-5; D is unclear. CDR3 length equals 16 residues. Trimming took off 4 bases at V and 2 bases at J, with 15 bases between the two ends.

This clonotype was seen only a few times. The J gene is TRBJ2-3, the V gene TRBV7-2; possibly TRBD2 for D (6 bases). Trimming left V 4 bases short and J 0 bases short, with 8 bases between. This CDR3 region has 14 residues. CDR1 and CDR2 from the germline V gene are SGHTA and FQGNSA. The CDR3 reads CASSSGLSTDTQYF. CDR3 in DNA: TGTGCCAGCAGCTCGGGACTCAGCACAGATACGCAGTATTTT.

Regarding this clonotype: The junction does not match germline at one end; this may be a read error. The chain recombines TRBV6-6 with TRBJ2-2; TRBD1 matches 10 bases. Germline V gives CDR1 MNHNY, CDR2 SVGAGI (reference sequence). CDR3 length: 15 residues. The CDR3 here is CASSPGQGVTGELCF. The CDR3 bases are TGTGCCAGCAGTCCAGGACAGGGGGTAACCGGGGAGCTGTGTTTT.

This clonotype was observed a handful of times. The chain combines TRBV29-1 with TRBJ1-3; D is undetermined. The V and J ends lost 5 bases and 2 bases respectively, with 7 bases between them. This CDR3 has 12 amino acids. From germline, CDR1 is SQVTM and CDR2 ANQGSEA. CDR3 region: CSVRLTGNTIYF. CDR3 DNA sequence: TGCAGCGTTCGCTTAACTGGAAACACCATATATTTT.

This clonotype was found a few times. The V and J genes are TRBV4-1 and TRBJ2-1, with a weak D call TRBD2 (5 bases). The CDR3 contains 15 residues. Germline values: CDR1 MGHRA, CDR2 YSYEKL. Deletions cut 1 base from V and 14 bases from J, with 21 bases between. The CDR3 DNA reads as TGCGCCAGCAGCCAAGGGCTAGCTGACGGTAATCCTGAGTTCTTC. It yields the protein CASSQGLADGNPEFF.

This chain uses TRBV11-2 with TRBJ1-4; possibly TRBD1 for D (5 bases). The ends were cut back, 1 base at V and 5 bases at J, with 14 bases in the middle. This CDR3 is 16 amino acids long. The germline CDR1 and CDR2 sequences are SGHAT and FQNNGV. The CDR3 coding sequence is TGTGCCAGCAGCTTAGGCCTGACAGAGAGAAATGAAAAACTGTTTTTT. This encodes CASSLGLTERNEKLFF. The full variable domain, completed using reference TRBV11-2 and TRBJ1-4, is EAGVAQSPRYKIIEKRQSVAFWCNPISGHATLYWYQQILGQGPKLLIQFQNNGVVDDSQLPKDRFSAERLKGVDSTLKIQPAKLEDSAVYLCASSLGLTERNEKLFFGSGTQLSVL.